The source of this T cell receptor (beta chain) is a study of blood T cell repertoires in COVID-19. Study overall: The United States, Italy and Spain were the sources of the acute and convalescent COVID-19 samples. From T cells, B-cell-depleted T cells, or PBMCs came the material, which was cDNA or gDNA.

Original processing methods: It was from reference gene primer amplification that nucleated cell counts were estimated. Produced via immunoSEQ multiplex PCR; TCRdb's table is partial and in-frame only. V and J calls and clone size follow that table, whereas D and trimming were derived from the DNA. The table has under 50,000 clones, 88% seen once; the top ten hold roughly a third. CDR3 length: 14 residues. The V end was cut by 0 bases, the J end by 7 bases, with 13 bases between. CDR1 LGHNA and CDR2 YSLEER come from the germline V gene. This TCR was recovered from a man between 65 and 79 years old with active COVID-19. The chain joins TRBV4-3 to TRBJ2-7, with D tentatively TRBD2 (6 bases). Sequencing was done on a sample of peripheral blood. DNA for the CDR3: TGCGCCAGCAGCCAAGATTCCTCGGGAGCGGAGCAGTACTTC. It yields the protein CASSQDSSGAEQYF.